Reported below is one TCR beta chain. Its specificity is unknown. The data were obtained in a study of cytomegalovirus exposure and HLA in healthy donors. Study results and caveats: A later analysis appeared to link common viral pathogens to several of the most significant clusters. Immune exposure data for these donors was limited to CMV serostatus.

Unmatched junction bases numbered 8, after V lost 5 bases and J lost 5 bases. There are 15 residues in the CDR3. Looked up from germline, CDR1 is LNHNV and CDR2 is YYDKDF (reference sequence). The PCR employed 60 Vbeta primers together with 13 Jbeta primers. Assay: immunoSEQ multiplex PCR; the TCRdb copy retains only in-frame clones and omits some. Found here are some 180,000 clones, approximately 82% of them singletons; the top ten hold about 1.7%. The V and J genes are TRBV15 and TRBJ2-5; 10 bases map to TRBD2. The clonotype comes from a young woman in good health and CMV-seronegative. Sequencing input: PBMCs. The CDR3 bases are TGTGCCACCAGCGGGGCTAGCGGGAGTCTGGAGACCCAGTACTTC. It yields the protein CATSGASGSLETQYF.